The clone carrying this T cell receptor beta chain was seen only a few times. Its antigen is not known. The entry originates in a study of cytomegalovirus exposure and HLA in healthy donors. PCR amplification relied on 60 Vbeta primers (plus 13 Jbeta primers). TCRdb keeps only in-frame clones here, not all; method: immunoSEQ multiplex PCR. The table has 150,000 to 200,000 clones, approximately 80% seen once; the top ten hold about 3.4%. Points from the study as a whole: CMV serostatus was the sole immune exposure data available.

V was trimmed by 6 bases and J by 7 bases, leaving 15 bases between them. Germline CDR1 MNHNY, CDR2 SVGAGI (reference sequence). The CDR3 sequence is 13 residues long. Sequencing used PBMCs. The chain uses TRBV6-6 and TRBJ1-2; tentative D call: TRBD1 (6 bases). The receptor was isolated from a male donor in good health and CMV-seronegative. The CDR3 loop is CASRAGEDAGYTF. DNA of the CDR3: TGTGCCAGCAGAGCAGGGGAAGATGCTGGCTACACCTTC.